This TCR beta chain was sequenced during a study of OX40 agonist ivuxolimab in advanced cancers. Prior autoimmune disease or systemic immunosuppression barred patients. Sequenced by immunoSEQ multiplex PCR; TCRdb stores in-frame clones only, minus some. The profile shows approximately 22,000 clones, approximately 86% of them singletons. The CDR3 has 16 residues. Trimming removed 0 bases from V and 0 bases from J, with 10 bases in between. From germline, CDR1 is SGDLS and CDR2 YYNGEE. The specimen comprised CD4+ or CD8+ T cells sorted from blood, sampled in a trial of the OX40 agonist ivuxolimab. J is TRBJ2-1 and V is TRBV9, with D hard to call. This receptor was taken from an adult with an advanced solid tumor such as melanoma, head and neck, liver or kidney cancer. The CDR3, as DNA: TGTGCCAGCAGCGTAGTCGGCGATCTCTCCTACAATGAGCAGTTCTTC. This sequence encodes CASSVVGDLSYNEQFF.